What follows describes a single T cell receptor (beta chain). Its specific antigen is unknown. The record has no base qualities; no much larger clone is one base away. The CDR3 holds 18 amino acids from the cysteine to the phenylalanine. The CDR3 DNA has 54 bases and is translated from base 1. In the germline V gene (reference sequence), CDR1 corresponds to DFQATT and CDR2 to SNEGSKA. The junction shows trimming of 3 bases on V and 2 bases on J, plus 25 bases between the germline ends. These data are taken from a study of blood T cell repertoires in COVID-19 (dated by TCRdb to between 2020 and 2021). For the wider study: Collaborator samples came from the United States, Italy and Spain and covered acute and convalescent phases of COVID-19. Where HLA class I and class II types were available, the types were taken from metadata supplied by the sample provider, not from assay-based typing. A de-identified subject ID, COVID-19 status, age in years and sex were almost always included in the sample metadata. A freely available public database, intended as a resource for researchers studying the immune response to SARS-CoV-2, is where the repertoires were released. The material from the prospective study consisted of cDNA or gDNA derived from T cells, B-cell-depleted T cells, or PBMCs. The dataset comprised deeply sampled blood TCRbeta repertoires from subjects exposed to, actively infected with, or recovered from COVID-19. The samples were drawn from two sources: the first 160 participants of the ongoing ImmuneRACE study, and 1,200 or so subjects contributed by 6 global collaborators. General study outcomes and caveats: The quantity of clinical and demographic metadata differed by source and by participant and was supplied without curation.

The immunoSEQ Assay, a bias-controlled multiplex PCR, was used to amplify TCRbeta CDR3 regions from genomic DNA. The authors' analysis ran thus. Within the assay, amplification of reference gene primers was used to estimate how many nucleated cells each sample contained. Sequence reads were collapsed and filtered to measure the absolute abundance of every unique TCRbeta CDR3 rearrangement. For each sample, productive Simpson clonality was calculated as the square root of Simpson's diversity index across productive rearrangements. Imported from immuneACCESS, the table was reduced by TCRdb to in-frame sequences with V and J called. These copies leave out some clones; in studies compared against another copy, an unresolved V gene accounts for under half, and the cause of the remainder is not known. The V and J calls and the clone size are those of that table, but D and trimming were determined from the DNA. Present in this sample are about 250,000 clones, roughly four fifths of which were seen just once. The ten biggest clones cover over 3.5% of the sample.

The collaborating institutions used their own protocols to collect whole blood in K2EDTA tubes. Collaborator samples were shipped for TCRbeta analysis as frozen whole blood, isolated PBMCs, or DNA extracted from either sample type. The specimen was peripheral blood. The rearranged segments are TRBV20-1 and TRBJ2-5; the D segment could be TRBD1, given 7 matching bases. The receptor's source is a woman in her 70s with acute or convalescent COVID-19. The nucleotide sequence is TGCAGTGCTAGTAGGGGGGCAGGGGGATGGAGGTCACAAGAGACCCAGTACTTC. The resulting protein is CSASRGAGGWRSQETQYF.